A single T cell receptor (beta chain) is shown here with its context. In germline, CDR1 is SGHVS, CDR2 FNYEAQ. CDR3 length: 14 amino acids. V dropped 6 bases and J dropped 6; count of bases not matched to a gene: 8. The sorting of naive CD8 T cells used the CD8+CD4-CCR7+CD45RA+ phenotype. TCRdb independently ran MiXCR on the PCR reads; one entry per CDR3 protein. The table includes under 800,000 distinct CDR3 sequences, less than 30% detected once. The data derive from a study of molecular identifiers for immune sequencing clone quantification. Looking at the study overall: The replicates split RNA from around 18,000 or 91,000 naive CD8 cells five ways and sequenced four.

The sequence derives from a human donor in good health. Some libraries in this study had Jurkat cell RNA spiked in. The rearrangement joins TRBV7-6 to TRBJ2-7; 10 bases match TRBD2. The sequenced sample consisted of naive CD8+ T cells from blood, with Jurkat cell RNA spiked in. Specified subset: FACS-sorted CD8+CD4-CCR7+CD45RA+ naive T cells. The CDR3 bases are TGTGCCAGCAGTTCTCCTAGCGGGAGTGTCGAGCAGTACTTC. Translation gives CASSSPSGSVEQYF.